Presented here are 22 T cell receptor beta chains from one specimen sequenced in a study of T cells in Graves' hyperthyroidism and ophthalmopathy. RNA transcripts yielded amplified TCR beta CDR3 regions. HTBI primers drove first-round RT-PCR of the TCR CDR3. TCRdb redid the calling of the multiplex PCR reads with MiXCR, one entry per CDR3 protein. The table has around 240,000 distinct CDR3 sequences, about a sixth seen once. The sequencing sample was made of blood. Receptor source: a woman in her late teens or twenties with Graves' ophthalmopathy.

This clonotype was seen at least ten times. The genes are TRBV6-1 and TRBJ1-6, with unresolved D. Germline V gives CDR1 MNHNS, CDR2 SASEGT. V gave up 0 bases and J gave up 5 bases, with 14 bases separating them. This CDR3 has 17 residues. The CDR3 spells CASSEAWSASHNSPLHF. CDR3 coding DNA: TGTGCCAGCAGTGAAGCGTGGTCAGCTAGCCATAATTCACCCCTCCACTTT.

This clonotype came up many times. The V call is TRBV5-1, the J call TRBJ1-2; TRBD1 agrees at 7 bases. CDR1 and CDR2 from the germline V gene are SGHRS and YFSETQ. The J segment lost 3 bases and the V segment lost 3 bases, leaving 8 bases of the junction unmatched. The CDR3 consists of 15 residues. CDR3 bases: TGCGCCAGCAGCTCGGTAGACAGGGTCGACTATGGCTACACCTTC. This codes for CASSSVDRVDYGYTF.

This clonotype was picked up many times. V and J are TRBV2 and TRBJ2-5; 8 bases fit TRBD2. The J segment lost 2 bases and the V segment lost 7 bases, leaving 0 bases of the junction unmatched. Germline lookup yields CDR1 SNHLY and CDR2 FYNNEI. CDR3 length: 12 amino acids. DNA for the CDR3: TGTGCCAGCAAGCGGGGGCAAGAGACCCAGTACTTC. Its translation: CASKRGQETQYF.

V is TRBV9 and J is TRBJ1-6; D gene ambiguous. The CDR3 consists of 13 residues. The V and J ends lost 4 bases and 5 bases respectively, with 7 bases between them. Germline values: CDR1 SGDLS, CDR2 YYNGEE. The CDR3 bases are TGTGCCAGCAGCAGGGAAAATAATTCACCCCTCCACTTT. It codes for CASSRENNSPLHF.

The V gene is TRBV5-1, the J gene TRBJ2-1; 8 nucleotides line up with TRBD2. Germline loops: CDR1 SGHRS, CDR2 YFSETQ. This CDR3 region has 20 residues. With V trimmed by 4 bases and J by 6 bases, 24 bases remained unmatched. In DNA form, the CDR3 reads TGCGCCAGCAGCACCCTTCTAGCGGGCGCCACCCTCCCCCTTAGCAATGAGCAGTTCTTC. This codes for CASSTLLAGATLPLSNEQFF.

This clonotype appeared many times. V and J are TRBV6-1 and TRBJ2-3, with D perhaps TRBD2 (7 bases). CDR3 length equals 16 residues. Germline lookup yields CDR1 MNHNS and CDR2 SASEGT. With 6 bases removed from V and 4 bases from J, the gap between germline ends came to 20 bases. This chain's CDR3 is CASSSLGGGPADTQYF. The CDR3, as DNA: TGTGCCAGCAGCTCCCTGGGGGGGGGGCCCGCAGATACGCAGTATTTT.

This clonotype was seen at least ten times. The CDR3 is CSARKPGHSYEQYF. The CDR3 region has the DNA TGCAGTGCCAGAAAGCCGGGACACTCCTACGAGCAGTACTTC. The chain employs TRBV20-1 and TRBJ2-7; D may be TRBD1 (6 bases). The V gene lost 6 bases and the J gene lost 0 bases, with 15 bases spanning the gap. CDR3 length: 14 amino acids. The germline V gene has CDR1 DFQATT and CDR2 SNEGSKA (reference sequence).

The chain joins TRBV7-2 to TRBJ2-1; 11 nucleotides match TRBD2. CDR3 size: 17 residues. Germline CDR1 and CDR2: SGHTA and FQGNSA. V shed 1 base, J shed 2 bases, and the junction held 4 bases outside the gene matches. The DNA of the CDR3 is TGTGCCAGCAGCTTAGTCCTAGCGGGAGGTACCTACAATGAGCAGTTCTTC. Translating gives CASSLVLAGGTYNEQFF. Filled out from reference TRBV7-2 and TRBJ2-1, the complete variable domain reads GAGVSQSPSNKVTEKGKDVELRCDPISGHTALYWYRQSLGQGLEFLIYFQGNSAPDKSGLPSDRFSAERTGGSVSTLTIQRTQQEDSAVYLCASSLVLAGGTYNEQFFGPGTRLTVL.

In this sample, this clonotype turned up many times. V is TRBV7-2 and J is TRBJ2-2, with no clear D. V gave up 5 bases and J gave up 5 bases, with 15 bases separating them. This CDR3 has 15 residues. Germline V gives CDR1 SGHTA, CDR2 FQGNSA. The CDR3 is CASSPSVYRTGELFF. The CDR3 nucleotides are TGTGCCAGCAGCCCCAGTGTCTATAGGACCGGGGAGCTGTTTTTT.

This clonotype was seen many times. The V call is TRBV20-1, the J call TRBJ1-6, with D possibly being TRBD1 (6 bases). The V and J ends lost 3 bases and 9 bases respectively, with 12 bases between them. Germline CDR1 and CDR2: DFQATT and SNEGSKA (reference sequence). The CDR3 loop spans 13 amino acids. In DNA form, the CDR3 reads TGCAGTGCTAGGTCCAGGGGCAGTTCACCCCTCCACTTT. It translates to CSARSRGSSPLHF.

This clonotype was observed once. This chain connects TRBV20-1 to TRBJ2-5, with 7 bases that match TRBD2. Germline V gene sequence: CDR1 DFQATT, CDR2 SNEGSKA (reference sequence). This CDR3 is 13 amino acids long. V shed 3 bases, J shed 4 bases, and the junction held 5 bases outside the gene matches. The CDR3 protein is CSASVGGGETQYF. CDR3 nucleotide sequence: TGCAGTGCTAGTGTGGGGGGGGGAGAGACCCAGTACTTC.

This clonotype has ten or more counts. The chain is built from TRBV28 and TRBJ1-1; possible D gene TRBD1, 5 bases. This CDR3 is built from 17 residues. Trimming shortened V by 6 bases and J by 3 bases, and 23 bases separated the two germline ends. CDR1 is MDHEN, CDR2 SYDVKM, per germline. The CDR3 DNA reads TGTGCCAGCAGACTAGAGGGGTACCGGGAGCGGTACACTGAAGCTTTCTTT. Amino acids: CASRLEGYRERYTEAFF.

The sample holds many counts of this clonotype. The V and J genes are TRBV20-1 and TRBJ2-1; 9 bases fit TRBD2. The length of the CDR3 is 16 residues. Germline CDR1 and CDR2: DFQATT and SNEGSKA (reference sequence). Trimming took 0 bases from V and 5 from J; bases not matched to a gene: 8. The CDR3 here is CSARDLQRGDHNEQFF. The CDR3 nucleotides are TGCAGTGCTAGAGATCTGCAGCGGGGGGACCACAATGAGCAGTTCTTC.

This clonotype was found many times. V is TRBV9 and J is TRBJ2-1; D not resolved. Germline CDR1 SGDLS, CDR2 YYNGEE. V was pared by 3 bases and J by 0 bases, with 13 bases between. The CDR3 length is 16 residues. CDR3 residues: CASSAYTISSYNEQFF. In DNA, the CDR3 is TGTGCCAGCAGCGCCTATACTATCAGCTCCTACAATGAGCAGTTCTTC.

This clonotype was detected many times. This chain connects TRBV4-2 to TRBJ2-5; 10 nucleotides match TRBD2. CDR1 and CDR2 from the germline V gene are LGHNA and YNFKEQ. Trimming removed 1 base from V and 4 bases from J; junction bases left unmatched: 6. This CDR3 is built from 16 residues. The CDR3 region has the DNA TGTGCCAGCAGCCAAGGGTCCAGCGGGGGGGGAGAGACCCAGTACTTC. Its translation: CASSQGSSGGGETQYF.

This clonotype occurred many times. The DNA of the CDR3 is TGTGCCAGCAGCCATCGGAGGGGGCGGGAGACCCAGTACTTC. Amino acids: CASSHRRGRETQYF. The chain couples TRBV3-1 to TRBJ2-5, with D tentatively TRBD1 (7 bases). Between the trimmed V and J ends, which lost 3 bases and 5 bases, there was a span of 13 bases. This CDR3 comprises 14 residues. The V gene's germline CDR1 is LGHDT and CDR2 YNNKEL (reference sequence).

The chain links TRBV4-3 to TRBJ2-2; possible D gene TRBD2, 6 bases. CDR3 length: 14 residues. Trimming cost V 0 bases and J 7 bases, with 9 bases left between them. Germline-derived CDR1 and CDR2 are LGHNA and YSLEER. Here the CDR3 reads CASSQDRLVGELFF. The CDR3 DNA follows: TGCGCCAGCAGCCAAGATCGACTAGTCGGGGAGCTGTTTTTT.

V and J are TRBV7-2 and TRBJ2-1; 8 nucleotides align to TRBD2. Germline trimming cut 4 bases from V and 0 bases from J; bases unmatched to any gene: 17. CDR1 SGHTA and CDR2 FQGNSA come from the germline V gene. The CDR3 is 20 residues long. CDR3 DNA sequence: TGTGCCAGCAGCTCGGGGGGGGGGTTAGGACAGACTTTCTCCTACAATGAGCAGTTCTTC. The encoded protein is CASSSGGGLGQTFSYNEQFF. Based on the CDR3 plus reference TRBV7-2 and TRBJ2-1, the full variable domain is GAGVSQSPSNKVTEKGKDVELRCDPISGHTALYWYRQSLGQGLEFLIYFQGNSAPDKSGLPSDRFSAERTGGSVSTLTIQRTQQEDSAVYLCASSSGGGLGQTFSYNEQFFGPGTRLTVL.

This clonotype was seen many times. J is TRBJ2-5 and V is TRBV5-1, with 15 bases matching TRBD2. The trim removed 0 bases at V and 4 bases at J, leaving 10 bases unmatched. The CDR3 consists of 19 residues. Germline values: CDR1 SGHRS, CDR2 YFSETQ. DNA of the CDR3: TGCGCCAGCAGCTTGGGCGGACTAGCGGGAGGGCTGGTGACAGAGACCCAGTACTTC. Translation gives CASSLGGLAGGLVTETQYF.

This rearrangement joins TRBV4-3 to TRBJ1-2; D gene unclear. The CDR3 covers 14 residues. CDR1 is LGHNA and CDR2 is YSLEER in the germline V gene. V lost 1 base and J 2 bases, leaving 8 bases between the germline ends. CDR3 coding DNA: TGCGCCAGCAGCCAAGTTACGGGGAACTATGGCTACACCTTC. This gives the protein CASSQVTGNYGYTF.

In this sample, this clonotype turned up many times. V is TRBV6-1 and J is TRBJ1-1; 7 bases match TRBD1. J gave up 1 base and V 7 bases, and 6 bases lay outside the gene matches. CDR1 is MNHNS, CDR2 SASEGT, per germline. CDR3 length: 14 residues. The CDR3 sequence: CASTSTGRNTEAFF. CDR3 sequence (DNA): TGTGCCAGCACCTCGACAGGGAGGAACACTGAAGCTTTCTTT.

This clonotype was counted many times. V and J are TRBV7-9 and TRBJ2-7; D not certain. The CDR3 is 14 residues long. Germline V lookup: CDR1 SEHNR, CDR2 FQNEAQ (reference sequence). V lost 1 base to trimming and J lost 3 bases, with 10 bases between them. DNA for the CDR3: TGTGCCAGCAGCTTAGAGCAGAGACACTACGAGCAGTACTTC. Protein: CASSLEQRHYEQYF.